The clone carrying this T cell receptor beta chain was observed a single time. TCRdb keeps only in-frame clones here, not all; method: immunoSEQ multiplex PCR. The sample records fewer than 120,000 clones, roughly nine tenths being singletons. This sample was taken from a study of OX40 agonist ivuxolimab in advanced cancers. The source was CD4+ or CD8+ T cells sorted from blood, collected in a trial of the OX40 agonist ivuxolimab. The source of this sequence is an adult with an advanced solid tumor such as melanoma, head and neck, liver or kidney cancer.

CDR3 in amino acids: CASSEIPQGAGNQPQHF. CDR3 in DNA: TGTGCCAGCAGTGAAATCCCACAGGGGGCCGGCAATCAGCCCCAGCATTTT. The chain is built from TRBV6-1 and TRBJ1-5, with 9 positions matching TRBD1. V dropped 2 bases and J dropped 2; count of bases not matched to a gene: 7. CDR1 and CDR2 (germline): MNHNS, SASEGT. The CDR3 runs to 17 residues.